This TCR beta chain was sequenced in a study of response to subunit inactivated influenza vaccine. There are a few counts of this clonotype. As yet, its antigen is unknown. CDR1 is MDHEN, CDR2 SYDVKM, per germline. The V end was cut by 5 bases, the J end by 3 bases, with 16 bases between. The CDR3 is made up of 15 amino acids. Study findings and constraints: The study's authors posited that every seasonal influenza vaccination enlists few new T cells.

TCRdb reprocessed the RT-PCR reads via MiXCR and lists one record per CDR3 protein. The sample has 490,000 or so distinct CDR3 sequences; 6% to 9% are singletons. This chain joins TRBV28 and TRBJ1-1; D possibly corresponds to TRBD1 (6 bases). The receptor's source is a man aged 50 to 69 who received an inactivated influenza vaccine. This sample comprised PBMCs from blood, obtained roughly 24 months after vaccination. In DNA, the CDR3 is TGTGCCAGCAGTCCTTACAGGGCGGAGGACACTGAAGCTTTCTTT. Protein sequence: CASSPYRAEDTEAFF.